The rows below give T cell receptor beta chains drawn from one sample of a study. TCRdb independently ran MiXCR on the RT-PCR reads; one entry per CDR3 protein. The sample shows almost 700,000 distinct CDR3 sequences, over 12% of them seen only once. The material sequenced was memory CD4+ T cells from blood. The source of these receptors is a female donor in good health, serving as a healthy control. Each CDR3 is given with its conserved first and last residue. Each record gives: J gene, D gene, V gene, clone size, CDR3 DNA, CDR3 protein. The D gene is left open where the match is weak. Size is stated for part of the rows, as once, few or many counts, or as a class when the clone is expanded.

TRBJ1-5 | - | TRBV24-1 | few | TGTGCCACCTCGTTGCAGGATAATCAGCCCCAGCATTTT | CATSLQDNQPQHF
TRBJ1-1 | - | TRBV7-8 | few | TGTGCCAGCAGCAAGATTCGGAACACTGAAGCTTTCTTT | CASSKIRNTEAFF
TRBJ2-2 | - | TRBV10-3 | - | TGTGCCATCAGTGAAAAAGGTCCTCAAGGAACCGGGGAGCTGTTTTTT | CAISEKGPQGTGELFF
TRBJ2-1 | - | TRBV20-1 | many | TGCAGTGCTAGGTGGTCTATGACGGGTGAGCAGTTCTTC | CSARWSMTGEQFF
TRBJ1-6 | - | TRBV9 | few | TGTGCCAGCAGCGTAGCTGGCAGGGGAGATTCACCCCTCCACTTT | CASSVAGRGDSPLHF
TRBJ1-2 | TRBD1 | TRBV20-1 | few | TGCAGTGCTATTCGAGGACAGGGGGCGACGGGCTACACCTTC | CSAIRGQGATGYTF
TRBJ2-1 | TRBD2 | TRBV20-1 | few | TGCAGTGCTAGGGAGACTAGCGGGAGAAATGAGCAGTTCTTC | CSARETSGRNEQFF
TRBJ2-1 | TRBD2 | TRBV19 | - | TGTGCCAGTAGTACCCAGCCGACTAGCGGGCCAAACAATGAGCAGTTCTTC | CASSTQPTSGPNNEQFF
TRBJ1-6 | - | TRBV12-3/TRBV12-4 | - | TGTGCCAGCAGTTCCCGTCCGGATTCACCCCTCCACTTT | CASSSRPDSPLHF
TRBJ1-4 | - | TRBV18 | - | TGTGCCAGCTCACCCTTGTCGGGGGATGAAAAACTGTTTTTT | CASSPLSGDEKLFF
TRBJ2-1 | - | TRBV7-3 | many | TGTGCCAGCAGCTCCCTGACAATGAGCAGTTCAGGGCAGTTCTTC | CASSSLTMSSSGQFF
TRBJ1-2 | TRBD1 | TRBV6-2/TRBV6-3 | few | TGTGCCAGCAGCCCTAAAGGAGCGGCGACAGGGACCTATGGCTACACCTTC | CASSPKGAATGTYGYTF
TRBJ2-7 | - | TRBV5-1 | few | TGCGCCAGCAGCTTAATCCCAGGGATGTACGAGCAGTACTTC | CASSLIPGMYEQYF
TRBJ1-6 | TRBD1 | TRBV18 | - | TGTGCCAGCTCCCAAGAGACAGGGGATTCACCCCTCCACTTT | CASSQETGDSPLHF
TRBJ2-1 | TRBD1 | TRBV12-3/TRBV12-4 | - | TGTGCCACCTCAGAGGAGGGACAGGCATACAATGAGCAGTTCTTC | CATSEEGQAYNEQFF
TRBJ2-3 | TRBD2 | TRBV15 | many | TGTGCCACCAGCAGAGGAGGGCGGGGGGATACGCAGTATTTT | CATSRGGRGDTQYF
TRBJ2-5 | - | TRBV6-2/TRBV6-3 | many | TGTGCCAGCAGTCCTTTCGTGGAGACCCAGTACTTC | CASSPFVETQYF
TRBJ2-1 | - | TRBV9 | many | TGTGCCAGCAGCGGGAGGTCGTACAATGAGCAGTTCTTC | CASSGRSYNEQFF